This entry lists 23 T cell receptor beta chains sequenced from one sample in a study of shared clonotypes between healthy human individuals. Assay: immunoSEQ multiplex PCR; the TCRdb copy retains only in-frame clones and omits some. There are roughly 450,000 clones in the sample; 79% occur only once, and 10% to 15% lies in the top ten. Material for sequencing was PBMCs. The receptor set was obtained from a woman aged 40-49 years in good health. Some clones in this sample may be carry-over from other donors' samples.

The rearrangement joins TRBV7-2 to TRBJ2-1, with TRBD2 matching over 7 bases. The CDR3 consists of 15 residues. V was clipped by 2 bases and J by 7 bases; unmatched bases: 8. Germline loops: CDR1 SGHTA, CDR2 FQGNSA. Written as DNA, the CDR3 is TGTGCCAGCAGCTTAAGTCGAGGTAGCGGGAATGAGCAGTTCTTC. Encoded protein: CASSLSRGSGNEQFF.

The count of this clone is one. This chain uses TRBV7-8 with TRBJ2-3; no reliable D call. Per germline, CDR1 SGHVS and CDR2 FQNEAQ. The length of the CDR3 is 15 residues. V was trimmed by 2 bases and J by 0 bases, leaving 9 bases between them. CDR3 nucleotide sequence: TGTGCCAGCAGCTTACTAGTCCCAAGCACAGATACGCAGTATTTT. Amino acid sequence: CASSLLVPSTDTQYF.

The chain couples TRBV5-1 to TRBJ2-2; unclear D gene. The CDR3 is made up of 15 amino acids. Germline V lookup: CDR1 SGHRS, CDR2 YFSETQ. Trimming stripped 2 bases from V and 0 bases from J, with 8 bases between. CDR3 in amino acids: CASSLNNANTGELFF. In DNA form, the CDR3 reads TGCGCCAGCAGCTTAAACAACGCGAACACCGGGGAGCTGTTTTTT.

The genes are TRBV28 and TRBJ2-1, with D perhaps TRBD2 (6 bases). The CDR3 consists of 13 residues. Germline lookup yields CDR1 MDHEN and CDR2 SYDVKM. The V gene lost 6 bases and the J gene lost 9 bases, with 15 bases spanning the gap. The CDR3 nucleotides read TGTGCCAGCAGGAGGGCGGCGGGGAGTGAGCAGTTCTTC. Its translation is CASRRAAGSEQFF.

This rearrangement joins TRBV19 to TRBJ1-5; D gene uncertain. This CDR3 has 15 amino acids. V lost 3 bases, J lost 2 bases, and 11 bases lay in between. From germline, CDR1 is LNHDA and CDR2 SQIVND (reference sequence). The CDR3 spells CASSIMLLGNQPQHF. As DNA, the CDR3 is TGTGCCAGTAGTATCATGTTGCTGGGCAATCAGCCCCAGCATTTT. The whole variable domain, filled in from reference TRBV19 and TRBJ1-5, reads DGGITQSPKYLFRKEGQNVTLSCEQNLNHDAMYWYRQDPGQGLRLIYYSQIVNDFQKGDIAEGYSVSREKKESFPLTVTSAQKNPTAFYLCASSIMLLGNQPQHFGDGTRLSIL.

The chain has TRBV4-2 and TRBJ2-1; the D is unclear. This CDR3 has 13 residues. From germline, CDR1 is LGHNA and CDR2 YNFKEQ. The ends were cut back, 0 bases at V and 7 bases at J, with 7 bases in the middle. The DNA of the CDR3 is TGTGCCAGCAGCCAAGAACCACTGAATGAGCAGTTCTTC. This encodes CASSQEPLNEQFF.

The chain is built from TRBV4-3 and TRBJ2-7; weak D call: TRBD2 (6 bases). Germline CDR1 and CDR2: LGHNA and YSLEER. This CDR3 has 16 residues. Trimming took off 0 bases at V and 4 bases at J, with 16 bases between the two ends. The CDR3 is CASSQDWSGSWYEQYF. The CDR3 nucleotides read TGCGCCAGCAGCCAAGATTGGTCCGGGAGCTGGTACGAGCAGTACTTC.

The chain has TRBV5-1 and TRBJ1-1, with unresolved D. The V and J ends lost 0 bases and 0 bases respectively, with 12 bases between them. Germline V lookup: CDR1 SGHRS, CDR2 YFSETQ. The CDR3 is 16 residues long. The CDR3 spells CASSLAKAVMNTEAFF. CDR3 in DNA: TGCGCCAGCAGCTTGGCCAAGGCAGTGATGAACACTGAAGCTTTCTTT.

The chain uses TRBV30 and TRBJ2-7, with no clear D. Trimming took off 2 bases at V and 0 bases at J, with 17 bases between the two ends. CDR1 and CDR2 (germline): GTSNPN, SVGIG (reference sequence). This CDR3 spans 16 amino acids. The chain's CDR3 is CAWSSWRGRNSYEQYF. The CDR3 coding sequence is TGTGCCTGGAGTAGTTGGAGAGGACGGAACTCCTACGAGCAGTACTTC.

This clone was seen just once. One base separates it from a far larger clone, so it is likely a read error. The chain links TRBV11-2 to TRBJ2-3; D not resolved. This CDR3 spans 11 amino acids. CDR1 is SGHAT and CDR2 is FQNNGV in the germline V gene. CDR3: CTSSSSQTQYF. CDR3 nucleotides: TGTACCAGCAGCTCCTCACAAACGCAGTATTTT.

The chain employs TRBV30 and TRBJ1-1; no firm D call. Germline assignment: CDR1 GTSNPN and CDR2 SVGIG (reference sequence). Trimming cost V 0 bases and J 2 bases, with 10 bases left between them. The CDR3 is made up of 14 amino acids. Here the CDR3 DNA reads TGTGCCTGGAGTGTTGCAGGCCCCAACACTGAAGCTTTCTTT. Its translation: CAWSVAGPNTEAFF.

V is TRBV6-8 and J is TRBJ1-2; D is perhaps TRBD1 (5 bases). Trimming removed 1 base from V and 5 bases from J, with 11 bases in between. In germline, CDR1 is MNHGY, CDR2 SAAAGT. CDR3 length: 14 amino acids. The CDR3 here is CASSYFKAGYGYTF. CDR3 bases: TGTGCCAGCAGTTACTTTAAGGCAGGGTATGGCTACACCTTC.

This sequence joins TRBV6-6 and TRBJ2-5, with D hard to call. Between the trimmed V and J ends, which lost 8 bases and 0 bases, there was a span of 13 bases. CDR1 and CDR2 (germline): MNHNY, SVGAGI (reference sequence). CDR3 length: 14 amino acids. The CDR3: CASWRSSHQETQYF. DNA for the CDR3: TGTGCCAGCTGGCGGAGCAGCCACCAAGAGACCCAGTACTTC.

This chain uses TRBV7-9 with TRBJ2-1; tentatively, D is TRBD2 (6 bases). The CDR3 covers 17 residues. Trimming took off 1 base at V and 3 bases at J, with 16 bases between the two ends. Germline V gene data show CDR1 as SEHNR and CDR2 as FQNEAQ (reference sequence). The CDR3 region is CASSLGLGSLVYNEQFF. CDR3 nucleotide sequence: TGTGCCAGCAGCTTAGGTCTCGGGAGTCTAGTCTACAATGAGCAGTTCTTC.

V usage is TRBV10-1 and J usage is TRBJ1-5; possibly TRBD1 for D (5 bases). Germline assignment: CDR1 WNHNN and CDR2 SYGVQD (reference sequence). V lost 5 bases, J lost 3 bases, and 8 bases lay in between. This CDR3 contains 13 residues. The CDR3 spells CASSTGPNQPQHF. The DNA of the CDR3 is TGCGCCAGCAGTACAGGACCCAATCAGCCCCAGCATTTT.

This sequence joins TRBV9 and TRBJ2-1; 8 bases line up with TRBD2. Unmatched junction bases numbered 10, after V lost 0 bases and J lost 5 bases. The CDR3 is 17 residues long. Germline lookup yields CDR1 SGDLS and CDR2 YYNGEE. CDR3 residues: CASSVDLSGRIHNEQFF. Written as DNA, the CDR3 is TGTGCCAGCAGCGTAGACCTGAGCGGGAGAATCCACAATGAGCAGTTCTTC.

This clone showed up just once. The chain couples TRBV7-3 to TRBJ2-1, with 9 bases aligning to TRBD2. The CDR3 sequence is 16 residues long. The J segment lost 2 bases and the V segment lost 2 bases, leaving 4 bases of the junction unmatched. The germline V gene encodes CDR1 SGHTA and CDR2 FQGTGA. The DNA for the CDR3 is TGTGCCAGCAGCTTATCGCGGGAGGGACCCTACAATGAGCAGTTCTTC. Protein: CASSLSREGPYNEQFF. The full variable domain, in which reference TRBV7-3 and TRBJ2-1 provide the parts outside the CDR3, is GAGVSQTPSNKVTEKGKYVELRCDPISGHTALYWYRQSLGQGPEFLIYFQGTGAADDSGLPNDRFFAVRPEGSVSTLKIQRTERGDSAVYLCASSLSREGPYNEQFFGPGTRLTVL.

The rearrangement joins TRBV5-1 to TRBJ1-1, with 10 bases matching TRBD1. V was clipped by 4 bases and J by 1 base; unmatched bases: 4. Germline V gene sequence: CDR1 SGHRS, CDR2 YFSETQ. This CDR3 spans 15 amino acids. CDR3 region: CASSDRTGGNTEAFF. CDR3 DNA sequence: TGCGCCAGCAGCGACCGGACAGGGGGGAACACTGAAGCTTTCTTT. The complete variable domain, with remaining parts taken from reference TRBV5-1 and TRBJ1-1, reads KAGVTQTPRYLIKTRGQQVTLSCSPISGHRSVSWYQQTPGQGLQFLFEYFSETQRNKGNFPGRFSGRQFSNSRSEMNVSTLELGDSALYLCASSDRTGGNTEAFFGQGTRLTVV.

The CDR3 loop is CAISDSQGGQTQYF. The CDR3 DNA is TGTGCCATCAGTGACTCGCAGGGTGGACAGACCCAGTACTTC. The chain is built from TRBV10-3 and TRBJ2-5, with TRBD1 as a possible D gene (5 bases). CDR3 length: 14 residues. Germline CDR1 is ENHRY and CDR2 is SYGVKD. Between the trimmed V and J ends, which lost 3 bases and 6 bases, there was a span of 14 bases.

Here the CDR3 DNA reads TGTGCCAGTTCTACAGCACTCTCTGGGGCCAACGTCCTGACTTTC. Amino acid sequence: CASSTALSGANVLTF. V is TRBV19 and J is TRBJ2-6; D unresolved. CDR1 and CDR2 from the germline V gene are LNHDA and SQIVND (reference sequence). The CDR3 is 15 residues long. V shed 8 bases and J shed 0 bases, with 11 bases lying between them.

The chain has TRBV7-9 and TRBJ1-1; D is undetermined. The germline V and J ends were trimmed by 3 bases and 1 base, with 9 bases remaining between them. The CDR3 spans 14 residues. CDR1 is SEHNR and CDR2 is FQNEAQ in the germline V gene (reference sequence). CDR3 bases: TGTGCCAGCAGCTTCTGGGAGGGGAACACTGAAGCTTTCTTT. Amino acid sequence: CASSFWEGNTEAFF.

The chain links TRBV6-5 to TRBJ2-3; a weak D match, TRBD1 (6 bases). The CDR3 is made up of 15 amino acids. The V and J ends lost 4 bases and 1 base respectively, with 12 bases between them. Per the germline V gene, CDR1 is MNHEY and CDR2 is SVGAGI. This CDR3 is CASSFQGLGTDTQYF. CDR3 in DNA: TGTGCCAGCAGTTTCCAGGGGCTGGGCACAGATACGCAGTATTTT.

The gene calls are TRBV6-5 and TRBJ2-7, with no clear D. CDR1 and CDR2 from the germline V gene are MNHEY and SVGAGI. This CDR3 is built from 16 residues. Trimming stripped 0 bases from V and 0 bases from J, with 12 bases between. The CDR3 reads CASSYSKLRFSYEQYF. The CDR3 DNA sequence: TGTGCCAGCAGTTACTCGAAGCTTAGGTTCTCCTACGAGCAGTACTTC.